This TCR beta chain was documented in a study of cytotoxic CD8 clonotypes in ibrutinib-treated CLL. Study-level information: Among responders, about 25 were partial and 2 complete; after median roughly 66 months, approximately 15 stayed remitted and roughly 12 progressed. General study points: Clonality rose at ibrutinib response and fell back toward baseline at progression.

TCR beta libraries used about 2 micrograms of DNA from cryopreserved PBMCs. Researchers set a sequencing depth target of 1 in 200,000 to 1 in 1 million T cells. The repertoire was sequenced with immunoSEQ multiplex PCR; TCRdb's copy has only in-frame clones and lacks some. Of some 150,000 clones in the sample, 70% to 80% were seen once. About this clone itself: What it recognizes is unknown.

CDR3 size: 14 residues. Germline V gives CDR1 LNHNV, CDR2 YYDKDF (reference sequence). The germline V and J ends were trimmed by 0 bases and 8 bases, with 10 bases remaining between them. This chain links TRBV15 with TRBJ1-4; TRBD1 might be the D (6 bases). The TCR was taken from a human donor with chronic lymphocytic leukemia. The sequencing used PBMCs, collected after 12 months of ibrutinib treatment. In DNA, the CDR3 is TGTGCCACCAGCAGAGATCCAGGGGCCGAAAAACTGTTTTTT. Its protein is CATSRDPGAEKLFF.